A single sample gave rise to the 13 T cell receptor beta chains below, sequenced in a study of naive and memory T cell subsets. Alpha and beta constant region primers primed reverse transcription for blood and skin samples. TCRdb re-derived calls from the 5' RACE reads in MiXCR, one entry per CDR3 protein. The table includes over 20,000 distinct CDR3 sequences, 20% to 25% detected once. Whole blood, 2 to 2.5 ml, came from adult healthy volunteers. The receptors derive from a female donor in good health.

This clonotype was counted many times. V gene TRBV5-1 combines with J gene TRBJ2-1, with 8 bases matching TRBD1. The CDR3 loop spans 16 amino acids. The trim removed 4 bases at V and 5 bases at J, leaving 11 bases unmatched. Germline CDR1 and CDR2: SGHRS and YFSETQ. As DNA, the CDR3 is TGCGCCAGCAGCCAAGACCGGGACAGGTTCGACAATGAGCAGTTCTTC. Amino acids: CASSQDRDRFDNEQFF.

This clonotype was counted many times. The chain is built from TRBV20-1 and TRBJ2-1; 7 positions match TRBD2. CDR1 is DFQATT, CDR2 SNEGSKA, per germline (reference sequence). V dropped 0 bases and J dropped 3; count of bases not matched to a gene: 5. This CDR3 is built from 15 residues. The CDR3 DNA sequence: TGCAGTGCTAGAGACGCAAGCGGGATCTACAATGAGCAGTTCTTC. Encoded protein: CSARDASGIYNEQFF.

This clonotype was counted at least ten times. In DNA, the CDR3 is TGTGCCACCAGTGATCGGACTAGCGGAGGCACAGATACGCAGTATTTT. Translated, it gives CATSDRTSGGTDTQYF. The chain has TRBV24-1 and TRBJ2-3; 10 positions match TRBD2. Germline V gene data show CDR1 as KGHDR and CDR2 as SFDVKD. The CDR3 consists of 16 residues. Unmatched junction bases numbered 3, after V lost 3 bases and J lost 1 base.

The CDR3 protein is CASSLAGEGGEQFF. CDR3 DNA: TGCGCCAGCAGCTTGGCTGGGGAAGGGGGTGAGCAGTTCTTC. The chain recombines TRBV5-1 with TRBJ2-1, with D perhaps matching TRBD1 (6 bases). The CDR3 has 14 amino acids. CDR1 SGHRS and CDR2 YFSETQ come from the germline V gene. Between the trimmed V and J ends, which lost 0 bases and 9 bases, there was a span of 13 bases.

This clonotype has a count of ten or more. The V gene is TRBV20-1, the J gene TRBJ2-5; tentative D call: TRBD1 (6 bases). CDR3 length: 13 residues. V was trimmed by 4 bases and J by 5 bases, leaving 14 bases between them. Germline lookup yields CDR1 DFQATT and CDR2 SNEGSKA (reference sequence). The CDR3 bases are TGCAGTGCTAACGCAGGGGATGGGGAGACCCAGTACTTC. Its translation is CSANAGDGETQYF.

This clonotype was seen more than once but under ten times. The chain links TRBV29-1 to TRBJ2-7, with D unclear. The germline gives CDR1 SQVTM, CDR2 ANQGSEA. This CDR3 has 11 residues. V dropped 1 base and J dropped 3 bases, with 4 bases sitting between them. CDR3 nucleotide sequence: TGCAGCGTTGAAGCCAACTACGAGCAGTACTTC. Translating gives CSVEANYEQYF.

J is TRBJ1-3 and V is TRBV7-9, with a possible D match to TRBD1 (6 bases). This CDR3 is built from 14 residues. Trimming removed 3 bases at V and 4 bases at J, with 10 bases between. Germline values: CDR1 SEHNR, CDR2 FQNEAQ (reference sequence). The DNA for the CDR3 is TGTGCCAGCAGCTTTGGGACATCAGGAAACACCATATATTTT. This sequence encodes CASSFGTSGNTIYF.

Judged by abundance, this clonotype is medium-sized (0.01 to 0.1%). The chain combines TRBV27 with TRBJ2-3; 9 nucleotides agree with TRBD2. CDR1 MNHEY and CDR2 SMNVEV come from the germline V gene (reference sequence). V was clipped by 4 bases and J by 1 base; unmatched bases: 3. The CDR3 is 15 amino acids. CDR3 region: CASSSWTSGTDTQYF. CDR3 in DNA: TGTGCCAGCAGTTCCTGGACTAGCGGCACAGATACGCAGTATTTT.

At least ten counts were recorded for this clonotype. The J gene is TRBJ2-3, the V gene TRBV20-1; TRBD2 is a possible D gene (6 bases). Between the trimmed V and J ends, which lost 4 bases and 3 bases, there was a span of 17 bases. The CDR3 spans 15 residues. From germline, CDR1 is DFQATT and CDR2 SNEGSKA (reference sequence). CDR3 region: CSATSPGAGTDTQYF. The CDR3 DNA reads as TGCAGTGCTACCTCCCCAGGTGCGGGGACAGATACGCAGTATTTT.

This clonotype was counted between two and nine times. This sequence joins TRBV20-1 and TRBJ2-3; D possibly corresponds to TRBD1 (6 bases). CDR1 and CDR2 (germline): DFQATT, SNEGSKA (reference sequence). The V end lost 3 bases, the J end lost 1 base, and 8 bases lay between the germline ends. The CDR3 sequence is 13 residues long. CDR3 sequence reads: CSASEGGTDTQYF. The CDR3 DNA reads TGCAGTGCTAGTGAGGGGGGCACAGATACGCAGTATTTT.

The chain links TRBV7-2 to TRBJ1-6; 7 bases agree with TRBD1. Germline V gene lookup returns CDR1 SGHTA and CDR2 FQGNSA. The V segment lost 0 bases and the J segment 4 bases; nucleotides outside the gene matches: 3. The CDR3 is 16 amino acids. The CDR3 region is CASSLAAGGYNSPLHF. In DNA form, the CDR3 reads TGTGCCAGCAGCTTAGCGGCAGGGGGGTATAATTCACCCCTCCACTTT. The whole variable domain, remainder taken from reference TRBV7-2 and TRBJ1-6, is GAGVSQSPSNKVTEKGKDVELRCDPISGHTALYWYRQSLGQGLEFLIYFQGNSAPDKSGLPSDRFSAERTGGSVSTLTIQRTQQEDSAVYLCASSLAAGGYNSPLHFGNGTRLTVT.

This chain connects TRBV29-1 to TRBJ2-3; 7 nucleotides align to TRBD2. Losses at the gene ends were 1 base for V and 4 bases for J; bases not matched to a gene: 5. This CDR3 has 14 amino acids. In germline, CDR1 is SQVTM, CDR2 ANQGSEA. CDR3 in DNA: TGCAGCGTTGAAGGAGGCAGCGGGGCAGATACGCAGTATTTT. Translated, it gives CSVEGGSGADTQYF.

In this sample, this clonotype turned up many times. The chain recombines TRBV7-9 with TRBJ1-1, with D tentatively TRBD1 (5 bases). CDR3 size: 15 residues. Between the trimmed V and J ends, which lost 1 base and 1 base, there was a span of 10 bases. CDR1 is SEHNR, CDR2 FQNEAQ, per germline (reference sequence). CDR3 bases: TGTGCCAGCAGCTTAGTGGGGCAGCCGAACACTGAAGCTTTCTTT. This translates into CASSLVGQPNTEAFF.